A single sample is the source of the 21 T cell receptor beta chains below, sequenced in a study of a mutant IDH1 vaccine in newly diagnosed glioma. The antigens these receptors bind are not known. Time point indicated: week 11, during vaccination. Each vaccine dose was 300 ug of mutant IDH1 20-mer peptide, with topical imiquimod. Produced via immunoSEQ multiplex PCR; TCRdb's table is partial and in-frame only. The data hold about 21,000 clones, with about 90% observed a single time. The specimen was PBMCs, collected from a glioma patient whose treatment included an IDH1 peptide vaccine. The source is a woman aged 40 to 50 with glioma.

The V gene is TRBV10-3, the J gene TRBJ1-2; no clear D. Germline V CDR1 and CDR2: ENHRY, SYGVKD. Deletions cut 5 bases from V and 7 bases from J, with 11 bases between. CDR3 size: 12 residues. The CDR3 here is CAISKEASGYTF. DNA for the CDR3: TGTGCCATCAGTAAAGAGGCCTCTGGCTACACCTTC.

The gene calls are TRBV9 and TRBJ2-5; TRBD1 or TRBD2 may be the D gene (5 bases each). The length of the CDR3 is 12 residues. From germline, CDR1 is SGDLS and CDR2 YYNGEE. Trimming stripped 4 bases from V and 5 bases from J, with 9 bases between. This CDR3 is CASSQGEETQYF. CDR3 coding DNA: TGTGCCAGCAGCCAGGGAGAGGAGACCCAGTACTTC.

This sequence joins TRBV5-1 and TRBJ1-1; 12 bases map to TRBD1. Germline V gives CDR1 SGHRS, CDR2 YFSETQ. This CDR3 is 17 amino acids long. V dropped 4 bases and J dropped 0; count of bases not matched to a gene: 7. CDR3 region: CASSGTGGGIMNTEAFF. CDR3 nucleotide sequence: TGCGCCAGCAGCGGGACAGGGGGCGGAATAATGAACACTGAAGCTTTCTTT. Full variable domain (missing parts from reference TRBV5-1 and TRBJ1-1): KAGVTQTPRYLIKTRGQQVTLSCSPISGHRSVSWYQQTPGQGLQFLFEYFSETQRNKGNFPGRFSGRQFSNSRSEMNVSTLELGDSALYLCASSGTGGGIMNTEAFFGQGTRLTVV.

This clone was recorded a few times. J is TRBJ1-4 and V is TRBV5-1, with D perhaps TRBD1 (5 bases). Germline CDR1 is SGHRS and CDR2 is YFSETQ. The V and J ends lost 4 bases and 5 bases respectively, with 12 bases between them. This CDR3 is built from 14 residues. In DNA form, the CDR3 reads TGCGCCAGCAGCCGTGACAGTGTAAATGAAAAACTGTTTTTT. Translated: CASSRDSVNEKLFF.

A note on this clone: This sample also contains other DNA sequences that code for the same CDR3. The chain couples TRBV6-5 to TRBJ2-5, with D unresolved. CDR1 is MNHEY and CDR2 is SVGAGI in the germline V gene. V dropped 2 bases and J dropped 5 bases, with 3 bases sitting between them. CDR3 length: 11 residues. CDR3 in amino acids: CASSYGETQYF. The CDR3 region has the DNA TGTGCCAGCAGTTACGGGGAGACCCAGTACTTC.

The table lists this clone with a few counts. The J gene is TRBJ2-1, the V gene TRBV11-2, with 7 bases fitting TRBD1. The CDR3 loop spans 15 amino acids. Germline V lookup: CDR1 SGHAT, CDR2 FQNNGV. V shed 7 bases and J 5 bases; nucleotides not matched to a gene: 11. The CDR3 region is CASIRGFEPDNEQFF. CDR3 nucleotide sequence: TGTGCCAGCATCAGGGGGTTTGAACCCGACAATGAGCAGTTCTTC.

The V call is TRBV5-1, the J call TRBJ2-7; D may correspond to TRBD1 or TRBD2 (6 bases each). This CDR3 comprises 17 residues. In germline, CDR1 is SGHRS, CDR2 YFSETQ. The germline V and J ends were trimmed by 4 bases and 3 bases, with 23 bases remaining between them. CDR3 loop: CASSPIGGGAKLYEQYF. CDR3 DNA sequence: TGCGCCAGCAGCCCCATTGGAGGGGGTGCCAAGCTCTACGAGCAGTACTTC.

The rearrangement links TRBV7-2 to TRBJ2-7, with D tentatively TRBD1 or TRBD2 (5 bases each). Looked up from germline, CDR1 is SGHTA and CDR2 is FQGNSA. Trimming cost V 2 bases and J 5 bases, with 25 bases left between them. CDR3 length: 18 amino acids. CDR3 sequence (DNA): TGTGCCAGCAGCTTAAGGGCGGTTGGGGGTTCGATGATGCACGAGCAGTACTTC. It yields the protein CASSLRAVGGSMMHEQYF. Based on the CDR3 plus reference TRBV7-2 and TRBJ2-7, the full variable domain is GAGVSQSPSNKVTEKGKDVELRCDPISGHTALYWYRQSLGQGLEFLIYFQGNSAPDKSGLPSDRFSAERTGGSVSTLTIQRTQQEDSAVYLCASSLRAVGGSMMHEQYFGPGTRLTVT.

The rearrangement joins TRBV6-1 to TRBJ1-1; TRBD1 aligns across 7 bases. Germline V lookup: CDR1 MNHNS, CDR2 SASEGT. V lost 3 bases and J lost 6; bases outside the gene matches: 22. The CDR3 sequence is 19 residues long. CDR3 nucleotide sequence: TGTGCCAGCAGTGACCATCTATTACAGGGGCCGCAGGGGAGTTCTGAAGCTTTCTTT. This sequence encodes CASSDHLLQGPQGSSEAFF.

The chain couples TRBV6-5 to TRBJ2-1, with TRBD2 identical over 9 bases. This CDR3 spans 16 amino acids. Losses at the gene ends were 0 bases for V and 5 bases for J; bases not matched to a gene: 5. Germline V gene data show CDR1 as MNHEY and CDR2 as SVGAGI. DNA of the CDR3: TGTGCCAGCAGTTACTCGTTCCTAGCGGGGCACAATGAGCAGTTCTTC. It specifies CASSYSFLAGHNEQFF.

The genes are TRBV5-1 and TRBJ2-2; D is perhaps TRBD1 (5 bases). Trimming stripped 3 bases from V and 2 bases from J, with 14 bases between. The CDR3 runs to 16 residues. CDR1 is SGHRS and CDR2 is YFSETQ in the germline V gene. CDR3 residues: CASSSREQINTGELFF. In DNA, the CDR3 is TGCGCCAGCAGCTCCAGGGAACAGATCAACACCGGGGAGCTGTTTTTT.

CDR3 nucleotide sequence: TGTGCCAGTAGTCTCAGGGGCACCGGGGAGCTGTTTTTT. Protein sequence: CASSLRGTGELFF. V is TRBV19 and J is TRBJ2-2; tentatively, D is TRBD1 (6 bases). The CDR3 loop spans 13 amino acids. The germline CDR1 and CDR2 sequences are LNHDA and SQIVND (reference sequence). The germline V and J ends were trimmed by 5 bases and 4 bases, with 8 bases remaining between them.

The chain uses TRBV11-3 and TRBJ2-2; D is uncertain. CDR1 is SGHNT, CDR2 YENEEA, per germline. Trimming shortened V by 4 bases and J by 1 base, and 4 bases separated the two germline ends. This CDR3 has 13 residues. CDR3 coding DNA: TGTGCCAGCAGCTATGTGAACACCGGGGAGCTGTTTTTT. Amino acids: CASSYVNTGELFF.

The sample holds a few counts of this clone. This chain links TRBV6-1 with TRBJ1-1; a possible D gene is TRBD1 (6 bases). The CDR3 runs 14 residues. Trimming took off 0 bases at V and 5 bases at J, with 10 bases between the two ends. The germline V gene encodes CDR1 MNHNS and CDR2 SASEGT. The CDR3 nucleotides read TGTGCCAGCAGTGAAGCCTACGGACAGACTGAAGCTTTCTTT. Protein sequence: CASSEAYGQTEAFF.

The chain is built from TRBV5-6 and TRBJ1-1, with 7 bases identical to TRBD1. This CDR3 is built from 15 residues. The trim removed 4 bases at V and 1 base at J, leaving 7 bases unmatched. Germline CDR1 and CDR2: SGHDT and YYEEEE. The CDR3 here is CASSNPGQTNTEAFF. In DNA, the CDR3 is TGTGCCAGCAGCAATCCGGGACAGACGAACACTGAAGCTTTCTTT.

The V and J genes are TRBV20-1 and TRBJ1-1; weak D call: TRBD1 (5 bases). Trimming removed 3 bases from V and 7 bases from J, with 9 bases in between. CDR3 length equals 11 residues. Germline CDR1 and CDR2: DFQATT and SNEGSKA (reference sequence). The CDR3 region has the DNA TGCAGTGCTAGGGGGCCCCTTGAAGCTTTCTTT. Translation gives CSARGPLEAFF.

The genes are TRBV2 and TRBJ1-5; D gene ambiguous. In germline, CDR1 is SNHLY, CDR2 FYNNEI. CDR3 length: 14 residues. With 6 bases removed from V and 2 bases from J, the gap between germline ends came to 11 bases. CDR3 in amino acids: CASRARRGNQPQHF. As DNA, the CDR3 is TGTGCCAGCAGAGCACGTAGGGGCAATCAGCCCCAGCATTTT.

The rearrangement uses TRBV7-9 and TRBJ2-3, with a tentative D call TRBD1 (6 bases). Germline V lookup: CDR1 SEHNR, CDR2 FQNEAQ (reference sequence). V shed 7 bases and J shed 1 base, with 18 bases lying between them. The length of the CDR3 is 16 residues. The CDR3 bases are TGTGCCAGCACCCCCGAACAGGGAGTGGGCACAGATACGCAGTATTTT. Amino acids: CASTPEQGVGTDTQYF.

The chain is built from TRBV5-6 and TRBJ2-3; 10 bases are shared with TRBD1. The CDR3 is made up of 15 amino acids. Germline V gene lookup returns CDR1 SGHDT and CDR2 YYEEEE. The ends lost 4 bases at V and 3 bases at J; junction bases unmatched: 5. CDR3: CASSRDRGQTDTQYF. CDR3 DNA: TGTGCCAGCAGCCGCGACAGGGGGCAAACAGATACGCAGTATTTT.

V usage is TRBV29-1 and J usage is TRBJ1-1; no firm D call. The length of the CDR3 is 10 residues. Trimming removed 4 bases from V and 4 bases from J, with 4 bases in between. CDR1 is SQVTM, CDR2 ANQGSEA, per germline. The CDR3 reads CSVGVTEAFF. The CDR3 DNA is TGCAGCGTTGGGGTCACTGAAGCTTTCTTT.

This sequence joins TRBV6-1 and TRBJ1-2; 7 nucleotides align to TRBD1. This CDR3 is built from 13 residues. Germline V gives CDR1 MNHNS, CDR2 SASEGT. The junction had 4 bases not matched to a gene; V was cut back by 6 bases and J by 3 bases. Here the CDR3 DNA reads TGTGCCAGCAGCGGGACAGAGCACTATGGCTACACCTTC. Protein sequence: CASSGTEHYGYTF.